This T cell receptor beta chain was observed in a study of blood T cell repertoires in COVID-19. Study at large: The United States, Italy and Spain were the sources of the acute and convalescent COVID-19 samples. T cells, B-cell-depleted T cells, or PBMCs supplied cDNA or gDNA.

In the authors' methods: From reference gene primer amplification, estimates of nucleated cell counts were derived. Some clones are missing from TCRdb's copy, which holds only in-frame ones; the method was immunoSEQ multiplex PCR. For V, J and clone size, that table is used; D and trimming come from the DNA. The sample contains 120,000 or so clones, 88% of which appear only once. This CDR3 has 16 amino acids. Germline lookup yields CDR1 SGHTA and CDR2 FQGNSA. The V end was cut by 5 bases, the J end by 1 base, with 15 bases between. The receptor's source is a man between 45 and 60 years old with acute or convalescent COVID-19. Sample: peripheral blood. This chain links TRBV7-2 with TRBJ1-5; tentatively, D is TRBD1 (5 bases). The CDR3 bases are TGTGCCAGCAGCCCTGACAGATTCTTAAGCAATCAGCCCCAGCATTTT. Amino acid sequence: CASSPDRFLSNQPQHF.